The sequence of this T cell receptor (beta chain) was determined in a study of T cells in Graves' hyperthyroidism and ophthalmopathy (dated by TCRdb to about 2019). General notes on the study: Peripheral blood samples were taken at initial diagnosis, before any treatment was given. TCR V-J signatures able to tell the groups apart were searched for in a discovery cohort of 90 to 100 patients, of whom around 42 had Graves' ophthalmopathy and around 56 had stable Graves' hyperthyroidism. After blood sampling, hyperthyroidism patients were treated with methimazole at a starting dose of 30 mg daily, and ophthalmopathy patients were treated with high-dose intravenous methylprednisolone. The paper describes TCR Vbeta CDR3 sequencing of 130 to 150 peripheral blood samples, made up of approximately 40 ophthalmopathy patients, roughly 75 hyperthyroidism patients and roughly 17 progressor patients. The 100 discovery patients were randomly divided into training and test sets at a 7:3 ratio. Whether ophthalmopathy could be predicted prospectively was tested in an independent validation cohort made up of 18 to 20 hyperthyroidism patients plus 17 patients who later progressed to ophthalmopathy. In addition, the study compared T-cell repertoires in thyroid tissue and in blood from 6 or 7 Graves' hyperthyroidism patients.

Amplification of TCR beta CDR3 regions was carried out from RNA transcripts. A first-round RT-PCR of the TCR CDR3 used the HTBI primer set with the Qiagen OneStep RT-PCR kit. Libraries were constructed in a second round of multiplex PCR, after which size selection and purification were performed. The libraries were sequenced on an Illumina HiSeq2000 using paired-end 100 bp reads. Per the authors' processing: SOAPnuke was used to process the raw data, throwing out any read that contained adapters or uncalled bases, had a mean Phred below 15, or lacked an exact constant-primer or identifier match. COPE v1.2.5 was used to merge the high-quality paired reads, and each unique nucleotide sequence was defined as a clonotype. MiTCR v1.1 was used to align the clonotypes against IMGT TRBV, TRBD and TRBJ reference segments. The analysis included only V-J combinations with a frequency above 0.0001, which together covered over 98% of the repertoires. The TCS score was defined as the ratio of F50 (clonal expansion) to E x V (chaos), calculated using BLOSUM62-based TCRdist between CDR3 peptides within each V-J. Welch's t-statistics and random forest reduced fewer than 600 V-J features to 13, which were used in a naive Bayes classifier (R e1071). TCRdb ran its own pipeline on the public reads, namely fastp trimming at Q25 and MiXCR clone calling, and kept in-frame beta chains. Here each entry gathers all rows of one CDR3 protein and keeps the most common genes and DNA. None of the V and J calls come from the authors' own analysis; TCRdb made them. The sample yields 400,000 to 600,000 distinct CDR3 sequences; roughly 20% were counted once. The ten biggest clones cover less than 30% of the sample.

From its cysteine to its phenylalanine, the CDR3 spans 13 amino acids. Just CDR3 DNA is preserved here, 39 bases in frame from base 1. CDR1 and CDR2 were assigned from the germline V gene as MNHNS and SASEGT. V drops 8 bases and J drops 2 bases, leaving 12 bases in between. For this clonotype: Its binding antigen is unknown. Base qualities are not provided; no much larger clone lies one nucleotide away.

Stable Graves' hyperthyroidism was defined as the absence of progression to ophthalmopathy over 18 months of follow-up. Hyperthyroidism patients were aged 18 to 65 years and newly diagnosed, with disease duration of less than 2 months. The study excluded patients with uncontrolled infections, other autoimmune diseases, pregnancy or lactation. Clinical symptoms, serum thyroxine and TRAb, thyroid ultrasound, and orbital computed tomography formed the basis for the diagnoses. PBMCs were separated from about 10 ml of fresh peripheral blood using Ficoll-Paque density gradient centrifugation. Trizol reagent was used to extract total RNA, and RNA quality was then checked on an Agilent 2100 Bioanalyzer. Results and caveats for the whole study, not just this receptor: Blood samples also contained most of the expanded thyroid clonotypes (frequency above 0.001), which suggests that blood repertoires may reflect thyroid immune responses. Ophthalmopathy was separated from stable hyperthyroidism by a 13 V-J signature model, with approximately 85% sensitivity and around 81% specificity obtained in cross-validation and 80%/75% obtained in testing. No statistical method was used to set the sample size in advance, and investigators knew the group allocation. In validation, the model predicted progression to ophthalmopathy with roughly 70% sensitivity and 72.22% specificity, a median of 6.5 months before onset.

Material: blood. The receptor comes from a man between 18 and 29 years old with Graves' hyperthyroidism. Recombination connected TRBV6-1 to TRBJ2-5; TRBD1 is possibly the D segment (6 matching bases). Here is the DNA: TGTGCCAGCTTTCCGGACAGTCAAGAGACCCAGTACTTC. Protein translation: CASFPDSQETQYF.